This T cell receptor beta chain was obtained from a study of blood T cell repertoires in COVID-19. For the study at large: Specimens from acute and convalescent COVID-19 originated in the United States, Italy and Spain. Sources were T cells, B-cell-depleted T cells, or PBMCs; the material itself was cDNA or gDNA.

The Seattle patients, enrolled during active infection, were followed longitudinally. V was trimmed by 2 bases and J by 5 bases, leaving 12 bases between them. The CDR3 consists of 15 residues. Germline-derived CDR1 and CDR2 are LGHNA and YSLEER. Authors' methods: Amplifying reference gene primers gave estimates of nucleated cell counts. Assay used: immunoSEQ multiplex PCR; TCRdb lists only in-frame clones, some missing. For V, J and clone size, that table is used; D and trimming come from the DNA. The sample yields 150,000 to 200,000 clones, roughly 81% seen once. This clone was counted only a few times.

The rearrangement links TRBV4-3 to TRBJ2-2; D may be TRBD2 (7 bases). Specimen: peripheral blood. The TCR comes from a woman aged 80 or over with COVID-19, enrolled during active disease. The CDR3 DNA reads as TGCGCCAGCAGCCAATCCGGGGGGCTAACCGGGGAGCTGTTTTTT. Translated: CASSQSGGLTGELFF.